This T cell receptor beta chain came from a study of monozygotic twins with inflammatory bowel disease. Study-wide results and limits: The authors found no support for a single strong IBD-associated signal or clonotype. For IBD patients, clonotypes shared with others were fewer than for healthy twins, especially with disease activity.

In germline, CDR1 is DFQATT, CDR2 SNEGSKA (reference sequence). CDR3 size: 12 residues. Notes on this clonotype: Its antigen remains unknown.

In eight separate reactions per sample, cDNA was generated. UMIs bearing a 6-nucleotide sample barcode were added through template switching. TCRdb re-called the 5' RACE reads, yielding one record per CDR3 amino acid sequence without DNA. The specimen's table records 400,000 to 500,000 distinct CDR3 sequences. The chain uses TRBV20-1 and TRBJ2-5. This sequence was found in a human donor with ulcerative colitis or Crohn's disease, or a healthy co-twin of an affected twin (not recorded which). Material for sequencing was blood. The CDR3 protein is CSAAVAQETQYF.